Shown below are 2 T cell receptor beta chains from a single sample sequenced in a study of cytomegalovirus exposure and HLA in healthy donors. Primers for the PCR totalled 60 Vbeta and 13 Jbeta. The table came from immunoSEQ multiplex PCR; TCRdb's copy has only in-frame clones and leaves some out. This sample has 220,000 or so clones, with more than 60% found just once. Sequenced material: PBMCs. The receptors stem from a woman under 40 in good health and CMV-seronegative.

The genes are TRBV30 and TRBJ1-3, with 7 positions matching TRBD1. With V trimmed by 7 bases and J by 1 base, 7 bases remained unmatched. Germline V gives CDR1 GTSNPN, CDR2 SVGIG (reference sequence). This CDR3 is 14 amino acids long. DNA of the CDR3: TGTGCCTTGGACAGGCGAGAATCTGGAAACACCATATATTTT. This gives the protein CALDRRESGNTIYF. Using reference TRBV30 and TRBJ1-3 for the parts outside the CDR3, the full variable domain is SQTIHQWPATLVQPVGSPLSLECTVEGTSNPNLYWYRQAAGRGLQLLFYSVGIGQISSEVPQNLSASRPQDRQFILSSKKLLLSDSGFYLCALDRRESGNTIYFGEGSWLTVV.

This clone was counted a single time. The chain combines TRBV9 with TRBJ1-3; D possibly corresponds to TRBD1 (5 bases). This CDR3 contains 16 residues. Trimming shortened V by 0 bases and J by 2 bases, and 12 bases separated the two germline ends. Germline CDR1 and CDR2: SGDLS and YYNGEE. In nucleotides, the CDR3 is TGTGCCAGCAGCGTAGGAGTGCCAGGGACTGGAAACACCATATATTTT. Translation: CASSVGVPGTGNTIYF.